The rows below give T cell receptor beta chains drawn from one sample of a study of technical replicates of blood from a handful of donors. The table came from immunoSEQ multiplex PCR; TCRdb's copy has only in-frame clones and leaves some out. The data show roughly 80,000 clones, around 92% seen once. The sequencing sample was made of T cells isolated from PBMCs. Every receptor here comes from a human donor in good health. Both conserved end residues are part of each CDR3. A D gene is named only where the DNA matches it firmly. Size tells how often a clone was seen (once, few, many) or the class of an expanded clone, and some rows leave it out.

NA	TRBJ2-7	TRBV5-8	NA	TGTGCCAGCAGCCCGACAGATTCTTACGAGCAGTACTTC	CASSPTDSYEQYF
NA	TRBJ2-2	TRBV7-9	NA	TGTGCCAGCGGAGGCGGGGAGCTGTTTTTT	CASGGGELFF
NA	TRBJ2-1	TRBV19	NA	TGTGCCAGTCGATGGTTAGCAAGCTCCTACAATGAGCAGTTCTTC	CASRWLASSYNEQFF
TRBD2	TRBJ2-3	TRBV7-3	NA	TGTGCCAGCAGCTTAAGTCTAGCGGGTTCAGATACGCAGTATTTT	CASSLSLAGSDTQYF
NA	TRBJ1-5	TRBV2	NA	TGTGCCAGCAGTAGAAAGCAGGGAAACAATCAGCCCCAGCATTTT	CASSRKQGNNQPQHF
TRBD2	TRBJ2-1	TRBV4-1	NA	TGCGCCAGCAGCCAAGAATTTCGCGGGAGGGCCTCCTACAATGAGCAGTTCTTC	CASSQEFRGRASYNEQFF
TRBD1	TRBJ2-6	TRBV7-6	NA	TGTGCCAGCAGCCCAGAGGGGGCGATGACTGGGGCCAACGTCCTGACTTTC	CASSPEGAMTGANVLTF
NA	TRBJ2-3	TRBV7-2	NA	TGTGCCAGCAGCTTAGGGACTTCGAATACGCAGTATTTT	CASSLGTSNTQYF
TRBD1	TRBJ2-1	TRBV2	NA	TGTGCCAGCCAGGACAGGGATTCGATCAATGAGCAGTTCTTC	CASQDRDSINEQFF
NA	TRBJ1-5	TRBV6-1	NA	TGTGCCAGCAGTGAACGGCGGACAGCTTATAGCAATCAGCCCCAGCATTTT	CASSERRTAYSNQPQHF
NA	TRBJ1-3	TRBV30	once	TGTGCCTGGGAGCTTCGGGAATCATGGGGAAACACCATATATTTT	CAWELRESWGNTIYF
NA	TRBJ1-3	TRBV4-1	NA	TGCGCCAGCAGCCAAGAGGAGAACTCTGGAAACACCATATATTTT	CASSQEENSGNTIYF
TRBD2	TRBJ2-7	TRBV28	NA	TGTGCCAGCAGTTTGGGACTAGCGGGGAGGGGTAGTGCCGGCGAGCAGTACTTC	CASSLGLAGRGSAGEQYF
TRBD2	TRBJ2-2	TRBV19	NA	TGTGCCAGTAGCTTTAGCGGGAGGGTCGCCGGGGAGCTGTTTTTT	CASSFSGRVAGELFF
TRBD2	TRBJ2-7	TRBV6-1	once	TGTGCCAGCAGTGACGGGGGACTAAGCTCCTACGAGCAGTACTTC	CASSDGGLSSYEQYF
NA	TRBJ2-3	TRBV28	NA	TGTGCCAGCAGTTTTAGGGGGAGGGCTACGCAGTATTTT	CASSFRGRATQYF
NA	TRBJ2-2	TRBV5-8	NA	TGTGCCAGCAGCTCCCTCACCGGGGAGCTGTTTTTT	CASSSLTGELFF
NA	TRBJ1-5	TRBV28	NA	TGTGCCGGAGGGGAGTATAGTCAGCCCCAGCATTTT	CAGGEYSQPQHF
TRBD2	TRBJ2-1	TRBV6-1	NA	TGTGCCAGCAGCGAAGTTATAGCGGGAGGTATGCATGAGCAGTTCTTC	CASSEVIAGGMHEQFF
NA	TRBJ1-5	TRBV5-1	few	TGCGCCAGCAGCCACACAGGGTTGGGGAATCAGCCCCAGCATTTT	CASSHTGLGNQPQHF
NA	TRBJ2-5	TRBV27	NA	TGTGCCAGCAGTGACTTCCAAGAGACCCAGTACTTC	CASSDFQETQYF
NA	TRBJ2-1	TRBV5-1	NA	TGCGCCAGCAGCTTGGTCGAGGGAATGACCTACAATGAGCAGTTCTTC	CASSLVEGMTYNEQFF
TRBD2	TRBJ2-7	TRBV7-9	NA	TGTGCCAGCAGCTCGGGGGGGACTTCCACCTACGAGCAGTACTTC	CASSSGGTSTYEQYF
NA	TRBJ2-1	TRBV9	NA	TGTGCCAGCAGCGTAACAGGGGGAGGGGAGAACGATGAGCAGTTCTTC	CASSVTGGGENDEQFF
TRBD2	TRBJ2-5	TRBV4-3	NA	TGCGCCAGCAGCCAAAACTCCCTAGCGGGAGGAGAGACCCAGTACTTC	CASSQNSLAGGETQYF
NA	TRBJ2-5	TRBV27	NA	TGTGCCAGCAGTCCAACAGGGATCGAAAAGACCCAGTACTTC	CASSPTGIEKTQYF
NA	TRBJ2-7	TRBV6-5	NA	TGTGCCAGCAGCCTAGACAGATACGAGCAGTACTTC	CASSLDRYEQYF
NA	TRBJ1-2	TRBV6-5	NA	TGTGCCAGCAGCTCAGGTTTCCGCTATGGCTACACCTTC	CASSSGFRYGYTF
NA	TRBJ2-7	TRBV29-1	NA	TGCAGCGTTGAAGCGGAAGGAGACTACGAGCAGTACTTC	CSVEAEGDYEQYF
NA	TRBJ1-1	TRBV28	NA	TGTGCCAGCAGTTCCAGGGGAACTGAAGCTTTCTTT	CASSSRGTEAFF
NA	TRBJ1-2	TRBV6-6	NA	TGTGCCAGCAGCCCGGTGGAGGGAGGCTACACCTTC	CASSPVEGGYTF
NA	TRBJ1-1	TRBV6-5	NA	TGTGCCAGCAGTCCCCCGGGACATTTGAACACTGAAGCTTTCTTT	CASSPPGHLNTEAFF
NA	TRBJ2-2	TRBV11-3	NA	TGTGCCAGCAGCTTGGACTTCGACACCGGGGAGCTGTTTTTT	CASSLDFDTGELFF
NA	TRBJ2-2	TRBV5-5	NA	TGTGCCAACGAGGAGCGGAGAATGTTTGCCGGGGAGCTGTTTTTT	CANEERRMFAGELFF
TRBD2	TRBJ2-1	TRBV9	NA	TGTGCCAGCAGCGTAGGGCATAGCGGGTACTCCTACAATGAGCAGTTCTTC	CASSVGHSGYSYNEQFF
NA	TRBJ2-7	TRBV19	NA	TGTGCCAGCTCCACACTAATCGGGGACGAGCAGTACTTC	CASSTLIGDEQYF
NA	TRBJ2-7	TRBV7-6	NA	TGTGCCAGCAGCTTAGCTGAGTTGTCCTACGAGCAGTACTTC	CASSLAELSYEQYF
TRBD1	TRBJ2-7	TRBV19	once	TGTGCCAGTAGTGCAGGGACAGGGGCCTTCGAGCAGTACTTC	CASSAGTGAFEQYF
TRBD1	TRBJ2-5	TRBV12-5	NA	TGTGCTAGTGGCCCGGGACAGGGGGTTTCGCGATGGGGGGAGACCCAGTACTTC	CASGPGQGVSRWGETQYF
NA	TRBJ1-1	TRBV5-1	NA	TGCGCCAGCAGCTGGGACTCTAGGGTGAACACTGAAGCTTTCTTT	CASSWDSRVNTEAFF
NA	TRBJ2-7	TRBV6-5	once	TGTGCCAGCAGTTACTCGGCCGGGACAAACACCTACGAGCAGTACTTC	CASSYSAGTNTYEQYF
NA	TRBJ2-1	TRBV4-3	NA	TGCGCCAGCAGCCTAGCGTCGAGCTCCTACAATGAGCAGTTCTTC	CASSLASSSYNEQFF
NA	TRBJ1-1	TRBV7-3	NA	TGTGCCAGCAGCCGTACGGCCACAGCCAGCCAAGCTTTCTTT	CASSRTATASQAFF
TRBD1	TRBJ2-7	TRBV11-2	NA	TGTGCCAGCAGCCCGGGGACAGCCTACGAGCAGTACTTC	CASSPGTAYEQYF
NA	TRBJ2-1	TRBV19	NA	TGTGCCAGTAGTGTATACAATGAGCAGTTCTTC	CASSVYNEQFF
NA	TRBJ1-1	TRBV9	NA	TGTGCCAGCAGCGTAGTAACCGGGGTCGTGGCCGCTTTCTTT	CASSVVTGVVAAFF
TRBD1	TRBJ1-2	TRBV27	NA	TGTGCCAGCTGTTTGACAGGGTCTTTCTATGGCTACACCTTC	CASCLTGSFYGYTF
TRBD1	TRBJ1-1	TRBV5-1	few	TGCGCCAGCAGCGAAAACAGGGGCACTGAAGCTTTCTTT	CASSENRGTEAFF
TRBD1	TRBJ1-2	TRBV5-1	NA	TGCGCCAGCAGCTTTTACCCGGGACAGGGGGCCTCTAACTATGGCTACACCTTC	CASSFYPGQGASNYGYTF
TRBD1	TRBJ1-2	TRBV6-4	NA	TGTGCCAGCAGTGAATACGGGACAGGGATCTATGGCTACACCTTC	CASSEYGTGIYGYTF